Presented here are 9 T cell receptor beta chains from one specimen sequenced in a study of persistence of HIV-infected CD4 T cells. No antigen is known for these receptors. This was the immunoSEQ version 4 assay in survey mode. Method: immunoSEQ multiplex PCR; TCRdb's copy keeps in-frame clones and lacks some. The sample carries some 21,000 clones, 75% to 85% recorded once. Stimulation used 8 to 10 ug/mL lysate from CMV-infected fibroblasts. Sorting of responding CD4+ T cells relied on upregulated CD40 ligand together with CD69. Sequencing was performed on CD4+ T cells sorted from PBMCs after roughly 18-hour stimulation, taken from a patient who received antiretroviral therapy. These receptors were taken from an adult man with HIV who was CMV-seropositive.

The J gene is TRBJ2-7, the V gene TRBV15, with 8 bases lining up with TRBD1. V gave up 0 bases and J gave up 5 bases; unmatched junction bases: 9. This CDR3 region has 16 residues. The germline CDR1 and CDR2 sequences are LNHNV and YYDKDF (reference sequence). Here the CDR3 reads CATSRDSGAGGHEQYF. The CDR3 region has the DNA TGTGCCACCAGCAGAGATTCGGGGGCAGGGGGCCACGAGCAGTACTTC.

Comment on this clone: The sample holds other DNA sequences that translate to the same CDR3. The chain joins TRBV27 to TRBJ1-2; D might be TRBD1 (5 bases). V lost 5 bases to trimming and J lost 8 bases, with 12 bases between them. Germline V gene data show CDR1 as MNHEY and CDR2 as SMNVEV (reference sequence). This CDR3 has 12 residues. CDR3 sequence: CASSPTWGGYTF. CDR3 sequence (DNA): TGTGCCAGCAGTCCAACTTGGGGCGGCTACACCTTC.

V gene TRBV10-1 combines with J gene TRBJ2-3; D gene unclear. This CDR3 comprises 12 residues. The V end was cut by 3 bases, the J end by 2 bases, with 3 bases between. From germline, CDR1 is WNHNN and CDR2 SYGVQD (reference sequence). The DNA of the CDR3 is TGCGCCAGCAGTGATTCCACAGATACGCAGTATTTT. Translated, it gives CASSDSTDTQYF.

The J gene is TRBJ2-2, the V gene TRBV18, with TRBD1 matching 9 bases. The CDR3 consists of 17 residues. After removal of 4 bases from V and 0 bases from J, the junction contained 6 bases not matched to a gene. From germline, CDR1 is KGHSH and CDR2 LQKENI. The CDR3: CASSLGTGHTNTGELFF. The DNA of the CDR3 is TGTGCCAGCTCACTAGGGACAGGGCACACGAACACCGGGGAGCTGTTTTTT.

This chain links TRBV9 with TRBJ2-2; perhaps TRBD1 as D (6 bases). From germline, CDR1 is SGDLS and CDR2 YYNGEE. This CDR3 has 14 amino acids. The V and J ends lost 0 bases and 4 bases respectively, with 7 bases between them. DNA for the CDR3: TGTGCCAGCAGCGTAGCAGGGGTCACCGGGGAGCTGTTTTTT. Protein: CASSVAGVTGELFF.

The V gene is TRBV18, the J gene TRBJ2-7; 8 bases map to TRBD2. Germline V lookup: CDR1 KGHSH, CDR2 LQKENI. CDR3 length: 13 residues. V trimming: 6 bases; J trimming: 3 bases; junction bases outside the gene matches: 4. The CDR3 region has the DNA TGTGCCAGCTCTTCGGGAGGGGGCTACGAGCAGTACTTC. Translating it yields CASSSGGGYEQYF.

This chain connects TRBV25-1 to TRBJ2-2; the D gene is possibly TRBD1 (5 bases). Trimming took 6 bases from V and 3 from J, leaving 8 bases between them. This CDR3 contains 13 residues. The germline gives CDR1 MGHDK, CDR2 SYGVNS. CDR3 nucleotide sequence: TGTGCCAGCAGATCCAGGGACACCGGGGAGCTGTTTTTT. Its translation is CASRSRDTGELFF.

This clone showed up just once. The chain is built from TRBV5-8 and TRBJ1-2; no clear D gene. Looked up from germline, CDR1 is SGHTS and CDR2 is YDEGEE. V lost 3 bases and J 4 bases, leaving 10 bases between the germline ends. The CDR3 length is 13 residues. The CDR3 sequence: CASSSLRSYGYTF. CDR3 DNA: TGTGCCAGCAGCTCCCTTAGGTCCTATGGCTACACCTTC.

This clone was detected only a few times. V is TRBV18 and J is TRBJ2-1; D possibly corresponds to TRBD2 (6 bases). The germline CDR1 and CDR2 sequences are KGHSH and LQKENI. The CDR3 is 16 amino acids. V dropped 5 bases and J dropped 0 bases, with 14 bases sitting between them. As DNA, the CDR3 is TGTGCCAGCTCAAAATCCATCGGGGGCTCCTACAATGAGCAGTTCTTC. Translation: CASSKSIGGSYNEQFF.